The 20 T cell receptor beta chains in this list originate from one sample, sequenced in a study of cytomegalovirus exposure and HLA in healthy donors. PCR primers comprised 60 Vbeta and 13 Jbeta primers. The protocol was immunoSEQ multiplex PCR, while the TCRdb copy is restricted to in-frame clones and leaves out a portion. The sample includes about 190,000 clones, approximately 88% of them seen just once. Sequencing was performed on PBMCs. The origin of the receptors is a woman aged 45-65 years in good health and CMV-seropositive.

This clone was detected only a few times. This CDR3 reads CASSLPGQANEAFF. CDR3 bases: TGTGCCAGCAGTCTACCGGGACAGGCTAACGAAGCTTTCTTT. This chain uses TRBV6-5 with TRBJ1-1; 8 nucleotides line up with TRBD1. The CDR3 has 14 amino acids. CDR1 and CDR2 (germline): MNHEY, SVGAGI. V dropped 5 bases and J dropped 8; count of bases not matched to a gene: 10.

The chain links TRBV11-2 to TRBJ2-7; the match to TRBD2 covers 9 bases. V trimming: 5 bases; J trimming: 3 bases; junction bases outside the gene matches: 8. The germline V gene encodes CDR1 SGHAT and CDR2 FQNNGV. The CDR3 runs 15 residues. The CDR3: CASSPRRGGNYEQYF. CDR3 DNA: TGTGCCAGCAGCCCACGGCGGGGGGGGAACTACGAGCAGTACTTC.

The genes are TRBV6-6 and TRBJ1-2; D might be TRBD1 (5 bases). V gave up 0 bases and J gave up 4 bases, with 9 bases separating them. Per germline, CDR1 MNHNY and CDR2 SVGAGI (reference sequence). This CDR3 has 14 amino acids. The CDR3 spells CASSYSPGLYGYTF. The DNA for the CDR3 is TGTGCCAGCAGTTACTCGCCAGGGCTCTATGGCTACACCTTC.

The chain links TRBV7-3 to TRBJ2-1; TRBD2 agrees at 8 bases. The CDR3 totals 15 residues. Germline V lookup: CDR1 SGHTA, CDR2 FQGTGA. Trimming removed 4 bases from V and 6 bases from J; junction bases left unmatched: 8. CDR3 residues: CASSSLYGGANEQFF. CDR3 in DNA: TGTGCCAGCAGCTCCCTGTACGGGGGGGCCAATGAGCAGTTCTTC.

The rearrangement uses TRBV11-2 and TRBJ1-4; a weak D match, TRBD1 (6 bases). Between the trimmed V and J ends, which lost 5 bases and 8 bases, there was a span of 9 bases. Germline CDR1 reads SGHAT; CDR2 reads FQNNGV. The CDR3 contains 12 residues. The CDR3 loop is CASSQQGEKLFF. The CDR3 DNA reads TGTGCCAGCAGCCAACAGGGCGAAAAACTGTTTTTT.

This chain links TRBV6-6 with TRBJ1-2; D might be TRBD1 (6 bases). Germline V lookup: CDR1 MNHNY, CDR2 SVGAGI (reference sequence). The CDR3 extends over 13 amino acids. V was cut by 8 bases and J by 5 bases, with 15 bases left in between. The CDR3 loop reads CASSGGGPYGYTF. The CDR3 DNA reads TGTGCCAGCTCGGGGGGGGGCCCGTATGGCTACACCTTC.

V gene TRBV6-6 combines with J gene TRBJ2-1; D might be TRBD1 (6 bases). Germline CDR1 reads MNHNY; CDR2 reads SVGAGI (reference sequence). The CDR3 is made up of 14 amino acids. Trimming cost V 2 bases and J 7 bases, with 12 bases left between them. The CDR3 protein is CASSYRDKPNEQFF. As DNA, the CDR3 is TGTGCCAGCAGTTACCGGGACAAGCCGAATGAGCAGTTCTTC.

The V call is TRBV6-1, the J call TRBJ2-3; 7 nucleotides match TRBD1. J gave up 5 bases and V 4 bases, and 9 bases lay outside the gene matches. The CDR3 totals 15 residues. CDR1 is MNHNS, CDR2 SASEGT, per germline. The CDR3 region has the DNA TGTGCCAGCAGTGTACAGACAGGGTTTGGAGATACGCAGTATTTT. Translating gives CASSVQTGFGDTQYF.

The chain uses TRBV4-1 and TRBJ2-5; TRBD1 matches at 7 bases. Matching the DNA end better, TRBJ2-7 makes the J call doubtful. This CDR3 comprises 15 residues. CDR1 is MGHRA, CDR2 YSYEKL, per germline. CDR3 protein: CASSLTDRDSYEQYF. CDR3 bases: TGCGCCAGCAGCCTAACCGACAGGGACTCCTACGAGCAGTACTTC.

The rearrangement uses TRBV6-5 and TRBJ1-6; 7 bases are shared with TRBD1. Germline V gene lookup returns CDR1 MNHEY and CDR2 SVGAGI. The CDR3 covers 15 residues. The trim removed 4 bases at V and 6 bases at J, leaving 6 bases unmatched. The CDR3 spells CASSLQGSFNSPLHF. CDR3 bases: TGTGCCAGCAGTTTACAGGGGAGTTTTAATTCACCCCTCCACTTT.

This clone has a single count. CDR3 sequence: CASSQDFRGFSTDTQYF. In DNA form, the CDR3 reads TGCGCCAGCAGCCAAGACTTCAGGGGTTTTAGCACAGATACGCAGTATTTT. The rearrangement joins TRBV4-3 to TRBJ2-3; possibly TRBD1 for D (6 bases). In germline, CDR1 is LGHNA, CDR2 YSLEER. The CDR3 contains 17 residues. V was clipped by 0 bases and J by 0 bases, with 13 bases between them.

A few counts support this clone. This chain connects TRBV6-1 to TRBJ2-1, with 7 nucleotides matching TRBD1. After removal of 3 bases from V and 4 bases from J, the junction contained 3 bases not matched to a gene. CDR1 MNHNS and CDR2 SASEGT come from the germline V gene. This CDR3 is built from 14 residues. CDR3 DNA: TGTGCCAGCAGTGATACGGGACAGTACAATGAGCAGTTCTTC. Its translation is CASSDTGQYNEQFF.

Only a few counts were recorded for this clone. The CDR3 DNA sequence: TGTGCCAGCAGCTTAGCGGTAGGGACTAGCCAGTCGCAGTACTTC. Translation: CASSLAVGTSQSQYF. V usage is TRBV7-8 and J usage is TRBJ2-7; 9 nucleotides line up with TRBD2. Germline lookup yields CDR1 SGHVS and CDR2 FQNEAQ. The V and J ends lost 0 bases and 9 bases, in that order; junction bases with no gene match: 9. This CDR3 is 15 amino acids long.

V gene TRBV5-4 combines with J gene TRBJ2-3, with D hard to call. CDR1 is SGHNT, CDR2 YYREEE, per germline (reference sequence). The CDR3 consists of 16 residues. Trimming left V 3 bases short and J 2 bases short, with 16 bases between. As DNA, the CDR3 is TGTGCCAGCAGCTGGAGCGAAACCCGAAACACAGATACGCAGTATTTT. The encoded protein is CASSWSETRNTDTQYF.

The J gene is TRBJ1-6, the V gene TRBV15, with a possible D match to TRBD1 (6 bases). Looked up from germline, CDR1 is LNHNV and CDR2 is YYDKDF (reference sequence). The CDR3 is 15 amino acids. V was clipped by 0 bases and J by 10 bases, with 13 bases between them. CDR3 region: CATSRDKGVRSPLHF. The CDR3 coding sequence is TGTGCCACCAGCAGAGATAAGGGGGTCAGGTCACCCCTCCACTTT.

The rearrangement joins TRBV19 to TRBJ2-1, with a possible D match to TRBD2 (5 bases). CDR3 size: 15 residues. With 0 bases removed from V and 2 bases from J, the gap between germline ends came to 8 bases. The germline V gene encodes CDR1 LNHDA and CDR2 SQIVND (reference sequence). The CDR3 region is CASSIESGAYNEQFF. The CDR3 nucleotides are TGTGCCAGTAGTATAGAAAGCGGAGCCTACAATGAGCAGTTCTTC.

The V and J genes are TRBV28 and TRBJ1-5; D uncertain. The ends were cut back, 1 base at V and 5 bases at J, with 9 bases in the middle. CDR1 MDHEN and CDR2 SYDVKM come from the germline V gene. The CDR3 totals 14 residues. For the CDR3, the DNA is TGTGCCAGCAGTTTATTGGGCAGATATCAGCCCCAGCATTTT. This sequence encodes CASSLLGRYQPQHF.

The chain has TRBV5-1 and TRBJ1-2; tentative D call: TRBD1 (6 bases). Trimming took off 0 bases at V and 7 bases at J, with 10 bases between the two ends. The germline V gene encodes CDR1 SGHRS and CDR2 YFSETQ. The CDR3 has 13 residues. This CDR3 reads CASSLGGLGGYTF. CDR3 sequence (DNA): TGCGCCAGCAGCTTGGGGGGGCTAGGTGGCTACACCTTC.

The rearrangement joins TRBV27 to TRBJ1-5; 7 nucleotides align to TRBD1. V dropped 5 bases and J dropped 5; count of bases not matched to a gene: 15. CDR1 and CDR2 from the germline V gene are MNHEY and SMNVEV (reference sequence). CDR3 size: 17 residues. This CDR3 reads CASSIQGSALLDQPQHF. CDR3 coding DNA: TGTGCCAGCAGTATACAGGGGTCCGCCCTTCTGGATCAGCCCCAGCATTTT.

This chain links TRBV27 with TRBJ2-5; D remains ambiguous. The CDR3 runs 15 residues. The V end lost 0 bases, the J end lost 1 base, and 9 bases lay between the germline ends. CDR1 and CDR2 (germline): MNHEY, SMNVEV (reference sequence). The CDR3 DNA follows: TGTGCCAGCAGTTTATCATTCGTCAGCCAAGAGACCCAGTACTTC. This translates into CASSLSFVSQETQYF.